This T cell receptor beta chain is drawn from a study of cytomegalovirus exposure and HLA in healthy donors. V lost 5 bases, J lost 4 bases, and 14 bases lay in between. The CDR3 sequence is 14 residues long. Germline lookup yields CDR1 LNHNV and CDR2 YYDKDF (reference sequence). PCR amplification relied on 60 Vbeta primers (plus 13 Jbeta primers). Clones were read by immunoSEQ multiplex PCR, and TCRdb kept only the in-frame ones, dropping some. The sample table includes about 41,000 clones. The source is a man under 40 in good health and CMV-seronegative. This chain joins TRBV15 and TRBJ1-1; perhaps TRBD1 as D (5 bases). Sample: PBMCs. CDR3 protein: CATSVKQGGTEAFF. In DNA form, the CDR3 reads TGTGCCACCAGCGTGAAGCAGGGAGGCACTGAAGCTTTCTTT.